A single sample is the source of the 6 T cell receptor beta chains below, sequenced in a study of memory CD4+ T cells and cytomegalovirus serostatus. Single viable CD3+CD4+CD8-CD45RO+ cells were sorted as the memory CD4+ T cells. TCRdb's table, derived via immunoSEQ multiplex PCR, lists solely in-frame clones and lacks some. The table records about 31,000 clones, around 74% of them present only once. Sequencing was done on a sample of memory CD4+ T cells from blood. The source of these receptors is an adult in good health and CMV-seronegative. Some clones in this sample may be carry-over from other donors' samples.

This clone has just one count. The chain has TRBV11-3 and TRBJ2-7; D uncertain. With 1 base removed from V and 7 bases from J, the gap between germline ends came to 11 bases. CDR1 and CDR2 (germline): SGHNT, YENEEA. The CDR3 has 13 residues. CDR3 protein: CASSLVTAREQYF. In DNA form, the CDR3 reads TGTGCCAGCAGCTTAGTTACGGCGAGGGAGCAGTACTTC.

This clone was observed a single time. The gene calls are TRBV5-1 and TRBJ1-3, with D unclear. The germline V and J ends were trimmed by 4 bases and 0 bases, with 8 bases remaining between them. CDR3 size: 14 residues. Germline V lookup: CDR1 SGHRS, CDR2 YFSETQ. In DNA form, the CDR3 reads TGCGCCAGCAGCCCCCGACACTCTGGAAACACCATATATTTT. It yields the protein CASSPRHSGNTIYF. The entire variable domain, with the rest obtained from reference TRBV5-1 and TRBJ1-3, is as follows: KAGVTQTPRYLIKTRGQQVTLSCSPISGHRSVSWYQQTPGQGLQFLFEYFSETQRNKGNFPGRFSGRQFSNSRSEMNVSTLELGDSALYLCASSPRHSGNTIYFGEGSWLTVV.

CDR3 sequence reads: CASSLAGGAINTEAFF. CDR3 bases: TGTGCCAGCAGCTTAGCGGGGGGCGCAATCAACACTGAAGCTTTCTTT. The V and J genes are TRBV7-2 and TRBJ1-1, with D possibly TRBD1 on 6 matching bases. The ends were cut back, 0 bases at V and 2 bases at J, with 13 bases in the middle. Germline V gene data show CDR1 as SGHTA and CDR2 as FQGNSA. There are 16 residues in the CDR3.

The rearrangement links TRBV2 to TRBJ2-1; TRBD2 matches 7 bases. V shed 6 bases, J shed 0 bases, and the junction held 5 bases outside the gene matches. Germline V gives CDR1 SNHLY, CDR2 FYNNEI. CDR3 length: 15 residues. The CDR3 DNA follows: TGTGCCAGCAGCCGGGGGGTCAGCTCCTACAATGAGCAGTTCTTC. Translation: CASSRGVSSYNEQFF.

The J gene is TRBJ1-2, the V gene TRBV4-1; D not resolved. Per the germline V gene, CDR1 is MGHRA and CDR2 is YSYEKL. This CDR3 comprises 17 residues. Between the trimmed V and J ends, which lost 5 bases and 1 base, there was a span of 20 bases. This chain's CDR3 is CASSDYFFRNYNYGYTF. The CDR3 DNA is TGCGCCAGCAGCGACTATTTTTTCCGGAACTATAACTATGGCTACACCTTC.

The chain uses TRBV25-1 and TRBJ1-2; D perhaps matches TRBD1 (6 bases). Germline V CDR1 and CDR2: MGHDK, SYGVNS. The V and J ends lost 2 bases and 7 bases respectively, with 11 bases between them. The CDR3 has 13 amino acids. The CDR3 here is CASSEGGLSGYTF. CDR3 bases: TGTGCCAGCAGTGAAGGGGGGCTAAGTGGCTACACCTTC.